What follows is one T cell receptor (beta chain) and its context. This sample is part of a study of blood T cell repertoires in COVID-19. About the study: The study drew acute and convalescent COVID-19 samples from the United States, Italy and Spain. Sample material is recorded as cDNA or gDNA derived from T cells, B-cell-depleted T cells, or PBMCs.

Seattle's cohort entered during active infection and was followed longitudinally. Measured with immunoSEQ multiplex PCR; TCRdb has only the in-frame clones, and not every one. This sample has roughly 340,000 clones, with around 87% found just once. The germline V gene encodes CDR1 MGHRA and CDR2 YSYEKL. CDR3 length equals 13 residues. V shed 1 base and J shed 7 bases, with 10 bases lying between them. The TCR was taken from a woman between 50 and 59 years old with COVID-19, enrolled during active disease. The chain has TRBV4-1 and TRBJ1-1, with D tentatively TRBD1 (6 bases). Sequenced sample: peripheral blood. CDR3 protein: CASSQVPDSEAFF. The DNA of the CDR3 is TGCGCCAGCAGCCAAGTACCGGACAGTGAAGCTTTCTTT.